The entry below describes one T cell receptor (beta chain). The antigen is unknown. The CDR3 covers 16 residues. Trimming stripped 4 bases from V and 9 bases from J, with 20 bases between. Germline V gene lookup returns CDR1 SGHKS and CDR2 YYEKEE (reference sequence). TCRdb reanalysed the reads using MiXCR and keeps one entry per CDR3 protein. The sample lists hundreds of thousands of distinct CDR3 sequences; roughly 30% were seen once. This record belongs to a study of T cell repertoires in cytomegalovirus infection. The sequencing here drew on cultured CD8+ T cells from PBMCs, taken from culture after CMV antigen stimulation. This chain connects TRBV5-5 to TRBJ1-6, with a possible D match to TRBD1 (6 bases). The receptor was isolated from a human donor in good health (CMV status not recorded). Some clones in this sample may be carry-over from other donors' samples. CDR3 sequence: CASSPNRVGPASPLHF. The CDR3 nucleotides read TGTGCCAGCAGCCCCAACAGGGTAGGCCCCGCTTCACCCCTCCACTTT.